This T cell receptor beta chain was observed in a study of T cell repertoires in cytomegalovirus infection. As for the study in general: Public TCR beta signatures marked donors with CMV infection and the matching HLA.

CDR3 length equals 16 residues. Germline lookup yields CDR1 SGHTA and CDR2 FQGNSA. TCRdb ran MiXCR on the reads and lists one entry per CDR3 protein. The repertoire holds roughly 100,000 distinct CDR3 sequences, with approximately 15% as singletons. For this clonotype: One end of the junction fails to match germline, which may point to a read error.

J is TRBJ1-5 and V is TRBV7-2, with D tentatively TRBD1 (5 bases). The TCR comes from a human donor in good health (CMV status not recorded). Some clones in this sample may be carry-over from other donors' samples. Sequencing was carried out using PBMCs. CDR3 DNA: TGTGCCAGCAGCCCTTTCGGGGGGGTTAGCAATCAGCCCCCGCATTTT. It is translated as CASSPFGGVSNQPPHF.